The 23 T cell receptor beta chains below come from one sample, sequenced in a study of blood T cells in healthy people across ages. The second PCR ran 7 to 11 cycles with a sample-barcoded 5' primer and J-beta primers. TCRdb independently ran MiXCR on the 5' RACE reads; one entry per CDR3 protein. Of roughly 1,700,000 distinct CDR3 sequences listed, roughly 27% are singletons. The material sequenced was blood. Every receptor here comes from a woman aged 30 to 39 in good health.

In DNA, the CDR3 is TGTGCCAGCGGCCGGGGCGCTGGGTACGAGCAGTACTTC. Translation gives CASGRGAGYEQYF. This chain links TRBV7-6 with TRBJ2-7; D could derive from TRBD1 or TRBD2 (5 bases each). CDR3 length: 13 residues. Trimming left V 8 bases short and J 4 bases short, with 15 bases between. From germline, CDR1 is SGHVS and CDR2 FNYEAQ.

The chain recombines TRBV5-5 with TRBJ2-5; TRBD2 aligns across 7 bases. V trimming: 4 bases; J trimming: 1 base; junction bases outside the gene matches: 13. Germline V gene lookup returns CDR1 SGHKS and CDR2 YYEKEE (reference sequence). The length of the CDR3 is 17 residues. In DNA form, the CDR3 reads TGTGCCAGCAGCCCGGACCCCAGCGGGGTTACCCAAGAGACCCAGTACTTC. This gives the protein CASSPDPSGVTQETQYF.

The CDR3 here is CASSVVPPGDHEQFF. The CDR3, as DNA: TGTGCCAGCAGCGTAGTCCCCCCGGGGGACCATGAGCAGTTCTTC. This chain uses TRBV9 with TRBJ2-1; a possible D gene is TRBD2 (6 bases). Trimming took 0 bases from V and 8 from J, leaving 15 bases between them. From germline, CDR1 is SGDLS and CDR2 YYNGEE. The CDR3 is 15 amino acids.

This clonotype was observed many times. The chain combines TRBV4-1 with TRBJ2-5; 7 bases map to TRBD1. The length of the CDR3 is 15 residues. With 1 base clipped from V and 3 bases from J, the junction kept 5 bases outside the gene matches. Germline V gives CDR1 MGHRA, CDR2 YSYEKL. The CDR3 here is CASSQVGDRKETQYF. The CDR3 DNA reads as TGCGCCAGCAGCCAAGTGGGGGACAGAAAAGAGACCCAGTACTTC.

This clonotype was detected many times. The chain joins TRBV20-1 to TRBJ2-5; D not resolved. CDR1 is DFQATT, CDR2 SNEGSKA, per germline (reference sequence). Trimming stripped 0 bases from V and 5 bases from J, with 16 bases between. This CDR3 contains 15 residues. CDR3 sequence reads: CSARDVRPNPETQYF. CDR3 DNA sequence: TGCAGTGCTAGAGATGTGCGCCCCAACCCGGAGACCCAGTACTTC.

This clonotype showed up just a few times. This chain joins TRBV20-1 and TRBJ2-7; TRBD2 aligns across 8 bases. Per the germline V gene, CDR1 is DFQATT and CDR2 is SNEGSKA (reference sequence). The length of the CDR3 is 14 residues. V was pared by 5 bases and J by 4 bases, with 10 bases of the junction left unmatched. CDR3: CSAGTGTSSYEQYF. CDR3 DNA: TGCAGTGCTGGGACCGGGACTAGTAGTTACGAGCAGTACTTC.

The rearrangement joins TRBV24-1 to TRBJ2-1, with no clear D. Trimming shortened V by 5 bases and J by 2 bases, and 15 bases separated the two germline ends. CDR3 size: 16 residues. Germline CDR1 and CDR2: KGHDR and SFDVKD. The CDR3 DNA reads TGTGCCACCAGTGCCGGGTCGCATCCCCCCTACAATGAGCAGTTCTTC. It codes for CATSAGSHPPYNEQFF.

The V gene is TRBV20-1, the J gene TRBJ2-7; D is unclear. The end of the DNA aligns better with TRBJ2-5, so the J call may be wrong. Per the germline V gene, CDR1 is DFQATT and CDR2 is SNEGSKA (reference sequence). The CDR3 loop spans 13 amino acids. The CDR3 sequence: CSANGNGEETQYF. In DNA, the CDR3 is TGCAGTGCTAATGGTAACGGTGAAGAGACCCAGTACTTC.

At least ten counts were recorded for this clonotype. The V and J genes are TRBV20-1 and TRBJ2-5; D tentatively reads TRBD1 or TRBD2 (5 bases each). The CDR3 runs to 13 residues. CDR1 DFQATT and CDR2 SNEGSKA come from the germline V gene (reference sequence). Deletions cut 3 bases from V and 5 bases from J, with 13 bases between. The CDR3 region has the DNA TGCAGTGCTAGCGGGGCCGTCGGGGAGACCCAGTACTTC. Translating it yields CSASGAVGETQYF.

The chain links TRBV10-3 to TRBJ2-5, with D perhaps TRBD1 (5 bases). V dropped 7 bases and J dropped 5 bases, with 17 bases sitting between them. This CDR3 spans 14 amino acids. Germline lookup yields CDR1 ENHRY and CDR2 SYGVKD. This CDR3 is CAINDRGYVETQYF. CDR3 nucleotides: TGTGCCATCAACGATAGGGGCTATGTTGAGACCCAGTACTTC.

This clonotype was seen repeatedly, ten times or more. The V and J genes are TRBV7-2 and TRBJ1-6; 7 nucleotides agree with TRBD1. Germline V gene sequence: CDR1 SGHTA, CDR2 FQGNSA. V lost 5 bases, J lost 0 bases, and 4 bases stayed unmatched. The CDR3 sequence is 16 residues long. CDR3 amino acids: CASSPQGNSYNSPLHF. CDR3 coding DNA: TGTGCCAGCAGCCCACAGGGGAACTCCTATAATTCACCCCTCCACTTT.

A remark on this clonotype: One junction end disagrees with the germline gene, perhaps due to a read error. The chain carries TRBV20-1 and TRBJ2-5, with a tentative D call TRBD2 (6 bases). From germline, CDR1 is DFQATT and CDR2 SNEGSKA (reference sequence). This CDR3 region has 13 residues. The CDR3 spells CSVRLGGQETQYF. As DNA, the CDR3 is TGCAGTGTTAGATTGGGGGGCCAAGAGACCCAGTACTTC.

This clonotype was seen more than once but under ten times. The chain is built from TRBV12-3 or TRBV12-4 and TRBJ2-2; D not certain. With 0 bases removed from V and 2 bases from J, the gap between germline ends came to 4 bases. The CDR3 has 14 residues. CDR3 DNA sequence: TGTGCCAGCAGTTTAGCCACAAACACCGGGGAGCTGTTTTTT. Translation: CASSLATNTGELFF.

The genes are TRBV18 and TRBJ2-7, with no clear D. This CDR3 comprises 14 residues. From germline, CDR1 is KGHSH and CDR2 LQKENI. With 3 bases removed from V and 3 bases from J, the gap between germline ends came to 12 bases. The chain's CDR3 is CASSPTDRIYEQYF. The DNA of the CDR3 is TGTGCCAGCTCACCGACGGATAGAATCTACGAGCAGTACTTC. Based on the CDR3 plus reference TRBV18 and TRBJ2-7, the full variable domain is NAGVMQNPRHLVRRRGQEARLRCSPMKGHSHVYWYRQLPEEGLKFMVYLQKENIIDESGMPKERFSAEFPKEGPSILRIQQVVRGDSAAYFCASSPTDRIYEQYFGPGTRLTVT.

In this sample, this clonotype turned up a few times. The V and J genes are TRBV5-6 and TRBJ2-1; 13 bases line up with TRBD2. The CDR3 sequence is 15 residues long. CDR1 is SGHDT, CDR2 YYEEEE, per germline. Losses at the gene ends were 2 bases for V and 9 bases for J; bases not matched to a gene: 5. CDR3 nucleotide sequence: TGTGCCAGCAGCTTCGGACTAGCGGGAGTGACTGAGCAGTTCTTC. Its protein product is CASSFGLAGVTEQFF. The full variable domain, with the rest looked up from reference TRBV5-6 and TRBJ2-1, is DAGVTQSPTHLIKTRGQQVTLRCSPKSGHDTVSWYQQALGQGPQFIFQYYEEEERQRGNFPDRFSGHQFPNYSSELNVNALLLGDSALYLCASSFGLAGVTEQFFGPGTRLTVL.

This clonotype was seen only a few times. This chain connects TRBV12-3 or TRBV12-4 to TRBJ1-3; D ambiguous. The V end lost 5 bases, the J end lost 2 bases, and 16 bases lay between the germline ends. This CDR3 has 16 residues. The CDR3 reads CASSPSTEFTGNTIYF. The CDR3 bases are TGTGCCAGCAGTCCCTCAACGGAGTTTACTGGAAACACCATATATTTT.

The rearrangement links TRBV9 to TRBJ1-2; tentative D call: TRBD1 (6 bases). V dropped 0 bases and J dropped 8 bases, with 17 bases sitting between them. Germline values: CDR1 SGDLS, CDR2 YYNGEE. This CDR3 contains 15 residues. The CDR3 reads CASSVGTGRVGGYTF. CDR3 sequence (DNA): TGTGCCAGCAGCGTAGGAACAGGGAGGGTTGGCGGCTACACCTTC.

This clonotype has ten or more counts. This chain uses TRBV20-1 with TRBJ2-1, with a tentative D call TRBD2 (5 bases). This CDR3 has 13 residues. Germline V gene lookup returns CDR1 DFQATT and CDR2 SNEGSKA (reference sequence). V lost 0 bases and J 7 bases, leaving 10 bases between the germline ends. Written as DNA, the CDR3 is TGCAGTGCTAGAGATATCCTAGCTAATGAGCAGTTCTTC. This gives the protein CSARDILANEQFF.

Of note for this clonotype: A junction end diverges from the germline sequence, so it may reflect a read error. This chain joins TRBV7-9 and TRBJ2-5, with D possibly matching TRBD2 (6 bases). Germline V gives CDR1 SEHNR, CDR2 FQNEAQ (reference sequence). The CDR3 is 15 residues long. CDR3 sequence: CASSPRGALRETRYF. The CDR3 DNA reads TGTGCCAGCAGCCCCCGCGGGGCCCTTCGGGAGACCCGGTACTTC.

The chain has TRBV12-3 or TRBV12-4 and TRBJ1-6; tentative D call: TRBD1 (5 bases). This CDR3 comprises 15 residues. V was clipped by 7 bases and J by 10 bases, with 20 bases between them. CDR3 sequence: CASKRGLFEGSPLHF. Here the CDR3 DNA reads TGTGCCAGCAAGCGGGGCCTTTTCGAAGGGTCACCCCTCCACTTT.

This clonotype was seen more than once but under ten times. The chain recombines TRBV12-3 or TRBV12-4 with TRBJ2-3; D is unresolved. This CDR3 is 10 amino acids long. Deletions cut 10 bases from V and 8 bases from J, with 10 bases between. CDR3 DNA: TGTGCCACCGCAATGGGTACGCAGTATTTT. It translates to CATAMGTQYF.

A word on this clonotype: The junction differs from germline at one of its ends, possibly a read error. The rearrangement joins TRBV9 to TRBJ1-2; no definite D call. This CDR3 is built from 14 residues. Germline V lookup: CDR1 SGDLS, CDR2 YYNGEE. CDR3 DNA sequence: TGTGCCAACAGCGTAGAATCCAGTCTCTATGGCTACACCTTC. Protein: CANSVESSLYGYTF.

The chain carries TRBV12-3 or TRBV12-4 and TRBJ2-1, with D possibly being TRBD2 (5 bases). The CDR3 is 15 residues long. V was pared by 3 bases and J by 6 bases, with 15 bases between. The CDR3 region is CASSLDPEGFNEQFF. For the CDR3, the DNA is TGTGCCAGCAGTTTGGACCCTGAGGGATTCAATGAGCAGTTCTTC.